Listed here are 16 T cell receptor beta chains from one sample, sequenced in a study of blood T cell repertoires in COVID-19. Measured with immunoSEQ multiplex PCR; TCRdb has only the in-frame clones, and not every one. The repertoire holds about 170,000 clones, with approximately 84% as singletons. The source material was peripheral blood. The receptors stem from a woman aged 80 or over with COVID-19, enrolled during active disease.

Here the CDR3 reads CASSLPGGEQYF. The CDR3 nucleotides are TGTGCCAGCAGCTTACCGGGTGGCGAGCAGTACTTC. This chain joins TRBV5-5 and TRBJ2-7; no firm D call. V gave up 2 bases and J gave up 6 bases, with 9 bases separating them. This CDR3 region has 12 residues. Germline CDR1 and CDR2: SGHKS and YYEKEE (reference sequence).

The chain has TRBV6-5 and TRBJ2-7, with a weak D call TRBD2 (6 bases). V was pared by 6 bases and J by 0 bases, with 12 bases between. The CDR3 contains 14 residues. Germline CDR1 MNHEY, CDR2 SVGAGI. CDR3 sequence (DNA): TGTGCCAGCAGACCTAGCGTCAGCTCCTACGAGCAGTACTTC. This encodes CASRPSVSSYEQYF.

J is TRBJ2-7 and V is TRBV5-1, with 9 bases lining up with TRBD1. The CDR3 extends over 18 amino acids. Germline lookup yields CDR1 SGHRS and CDR2 YFSETQ. V lost 1 base to trimming and J lost 5 bases; unmatched junction nucleotides: 16. CDR3: CASSLTGQGFGIRDEQYF. In DNA, the CDR3 is TGCGCCAGCAGCTTGACGGGACAGGGCTTTGGTATTAGGGACGAGCAGTACTTC. The whole variable domain, remainder taken from reference TRBV5-1 and TRBJ2-7, is KAGVTQTPRYLIKTRGQQVTLSCSPISGHRSVSWYQQTPGQGLQFLFEYFSETQRNKGNFPGRFSGRQFSNSRSEMNVSTLELGDSALYLCASSLTGQGFGIRDEQYFGPGTRLTVT.

V is TRBV2 and J is TRBJ1-6; TRBD1 matches at 7 bases. The CDR3 runs 14 residues. J gave up 10 bases and V 6 bases, and 9 bases lay outside the gene matches. Germline lookup yields CDR1 SNHLY and CDR2 FYNNEI. In DNA, the CDR3 is TGTGCCAGCAGCAGGGACAGAAGAGAATCACCCCTCCACTTT. Its protein product is CASSRDRRESPLHF.

The rearrangement joins TRBV7-9 to TRBJ2-6, with D perhaps TRBD1 (5 bases). There are 17 residues in the CDR3. CDR1 is SEHNR, CDR2 FQNEAQ, per germline (reference sequence). CDR3 in DNA: TGTGCTACAACCCGCAGGGCAGAGTGGTCTGGGGCCAACGTCCTGACTTTC. Translating it yields CATTRRAEWSGANVLTF.

CDR3 sequence (DNA): TGTGCCAGCAGCCTAGGGACTAGCGGGTACAATGAGCAGTTCTTC. Protein product: CASSLGTSGYNEQFF. The gene calls are TRBV7-8 and TRBJ2-1; 12 nucleotides match TRBD2. Germline V gene sequence: CDR1 SGHVS, CDR2 FQNEAQ. The J segment lost 4 bases and the V segment lost 5 bases, leaving 3 bases of the junction unmatched. This CDR3 has 15 residues.

The chain joins TRBV4-1 to TRBJ2-7; 8 bases map to TRBD2. This CDR3 has 13 residues. CDR1 is MGHRA, CDR2 YSYEKL, per germline. With 4 bases clipped from V and 4 bases from J, the junction kept 3 bases outside the gene matches. As DNA, the CDR3 is TGCGCCAGCAGCCCGGGACTAGAGTACGAGCAGTACTTC. This gives the protein CASSPGLEYEQYF.

This chain links TRBV30 with TRBJ1-5; tentatively, D is TRBD1 (5 bases). This CDR3 is 20 amino acids long. Germline CDR1 and CDR2: GTSNPN and SVGIG (reference sequence). V lost 2 bases and J lost 1, with 27 bases in between. The CDR3 loop reads CAWSPGPLVGGGESNQPQHF. Written as DNA, the CDR3 is TGTGCCTGGAGTCCCGGGCCCCTCGTAGGTGGAGGGGAAAGCAATCAGCCCCAGCATTTT.

The J gene is TRBJ2-7, the V gene TRBV4-1; perhaps TRBD2 as D (6 bases). The germline V and J ends were trimmed by 2 bases and 6 bases, with 20 bases remaining between them. The CDR3 runs 16 residues. Germline CDR1 MGHRA, CDR2 YSYEKL. The CDR3 loop is CASSQPAGRDLGEQYF. CDR3 DNA: TGCGCCAGCAGCCAACCGGCGGGGCGAGATCTGGGCGAGCAGTACTTC.

This clone was seen a few times. This sample includes further DNA sequences coding for the same CDR3. The rearrangement links TRBV3-1 (or the pseudogene TRBV3-2) to TRBJ1-2; TRBD1 aligns across 9 bases. The V and J ends lost 4 bases and 4 bases, in that order; junction bases with no gene match: 1. The CDR3 extends over 13 amino acids. The V gene's germline CDR1 is LGHDT and CDR2 YNNKEL (reference sequence). As DNA, the CDR3 is TGTGCCAGCAGCCGGGGACAGGGCTATGGCTACACCTTC. As protein: CASSRGQGYGYTF.

The V and J genes are TRBV18 and TRBJ2-2; D gene uncertain. V shed 0 bases and J shed 8 bases, with 4 bases lying between them. This CDR3 has 12 residues. Germline V gene lookup returns CDR1 KGHSH and CDR2 LQKENI. The CDR3 DNA follows: TGTGCCAGCTCACCACCATCAGGGGAGCTGTTTTTT. Amino acids: CASSPPSGELFF.

In regard to this clone: Sequence at one end of the junction differs from germline and may be a read error. The V gene is TRBV3-1 (or the pseudogene TRBV3-2), the J gene TRBJ1-6, with D uncertain. Germline values: CDR1 LGHDT, CDR2 YNNKEL (reference sequence). This CDR3 contains 12 residues. The CDR3 region has the DNA TGTGCCAGCAGCCTAAGAGATTCACCCCCCCACTTT. Its protein product is CASSLRDSPPHF.

This clone was detected a few times. The chain is built from TRBV13 and TRBJ2-3; TRBD1 might be the D (7 bases). Trimming shortened V by 1 base and J by 5 bases, and 13 bases separated the two germline ends. In germline, CDR1 is PRHDT, CDR2 FYEKMQ (reference sequence). CDR3 size: 15 residues. The CDR3 coding sequence is TGTGCCAGCAGCTTAGCTGTCAGGGGGGAAGATACGCAGTATTTT. Protein product: CASSLAVRGEDTQYF.

The CDR3 DNA follows: TGTGCCAGCAGTTTGAAGAAGGGGGCTGAAGCTTTCTTT. Its protein product is CASSLKKGAEAFF. The rearrangement uses TRBV6-2 or TRBV6-3 and TRBJ1-1; D might be TRBD1 (6 bases). V was shortened by 4 bases and J by 6 bases, with 12 bases between the two germline ends. The CDR3 spans 13 residues. Germline CDR1 reads MNHEY; CDR2 reads SVGEGT.

The rearrangement links TRBV7-3 to TRBJ2-1, with 10 bases lining up with TRBD2. Trimming removed 2 bases from V and 5 bases from J; junction bases left unmatched: 3. The V gene's germline CDR1 is SGHTA and CDR2 FQGTGA. There are 15 residues in the CDR3. CDR3 region: CASSLLAGAHNEQFF. The CDR3 DNA reads TGTGCCAGCAGCTTACTAGCGGGGGCCCACAATGAGCAGTTCTTC.

The chain links TRBV18 to TRBJ1-2; 8 nucleotides agree with TRBD1. J gave up 5 bases and V 3 bases, and 11 bases lay outside the gene matches. Looked up from germline, CDR1 is KGHSH and CDR2 is LQKENI. CDR3 size: 16 residues. CDR3 loop: CASSPAGDRGRYGYTF. DNA for the CDR3: TGTGCCAGCTCACCTGCTGGCGACAGGGGAAGATATGGCTACACCTTC.